A selection of T cell receptor beta chains follows, all from one sample in a study of CD8 T cells in Susac syndrome. TCRdb re-analysed the immunoSEQ multiplex PCR reads in MiXCR, keeping a single row per CDR3 protein. The sample yields about 200,000 distinct CDR3 sequences, approximately 95% seen once. Input material: CD4+ T cells from PBMCs. The receptors were gathered from a human donor with multiple sclerosis. CDR3s include the opening cysteine and the closing phenylalanine or tryptophan. D genes are given only for firm matches. Rows may omit the clone size; those that give it use once, few, many or a size class.

TRBJ1-5	TRBD1	TRBV18	-	15	CASSKDRVYNQPQHF	TGTGCCAGCTCGAAGGACAGGGTCTACAATCAGCCCCAGCATTTT
TRBJ2-1	-	TRBV7-2	-	11	CASTLLGPQFF	TGTGCCAGCACCCTCCTGGGACCGCAGTTCTTC
TRBJ2-1	TRBD2	TRBV20-1	-	15	CSATGLAGGYNEQFF	TGCAGTGCTACAGGACTAGCGGGGGGATACAATGAGCAGTTCTTC
TRBJ1-1	TRBD1	TRBV7-2	-	15	CASREQRGQGGEAFF	TGTGCCAGCAGAGAACAAAGGGGACAGGGAGGTGAAGCTTTCTTT
TRBJ1-2	-	TRBV20-1	-	15	CSARDQGRTNYGYTF	TGCAGTGCTAGAGATCAGGGAAGAACTAACTATGGCTACACCTTC
TRBJ2-7	-	TRBV29-1	-	13	CSVKEGLAYEQYF	TGCAGCGTTAAAGAGGGCCTAGCGTACGAGCAGTACTTC
TRBJ2-3	-	TRBV30	-	15	CAWEGSTASTDTQYF	TGTGCCTGGGAGGGGTCGACTGCTAGCACAGATACGCAGTATTTT
TRBJ1-2	-	TRBV29-1	once	14	CSVSGAGDLIGYTF	TGCAGCGTTAGTGGGGCAGGAGACCTGATCGGCTACACCTTC
TRBJ2-5	-	TRBV5-4	-	14	CASSLAQTQETQYF	TGTGCCAGCAGCTTGGCCCAGACCCAAGAGACCCAGTACTTC
TRBJ2-1	-	TRBV29-1	-	14	CSVGWGSSYNEQFF	TGCAGCGTTGGGTGGGGAAGCTCCTACAATGAGCAGTTCTTC
TRBJ1-5	TRBD1	TRBV7-8	-	15	CASSPPGTGNQPQHF	TGTGCCAGCAGCCCCCCCGGGACAGGGAATCAGCCCCAGCATTTT
TRBJ2-7	-	TRBV30	-	14	CAWSRGTSSYEQYF	TGTGCCTGGAGCAGGGGAACGAGCTCCTACGAGCAGTACTTC
TRBJ1-4	-	TRBV28	-	13	CASRQGGHEKLFF	TGTGCCAGCAGACAGGGTGGTCATGAAAAACTGTTTTTT
TRBJ2-5	TRBD2	TRBV6-1	-	14	CASSPSGGLETQYF	TGTGCCAGCAGCCCCAGCGGGGGCTTAGAGACCCAGTACTTC
TRBJ2-7	TRBD1	TRBV6-2/TRBV6-3	-	13	CASRGTGGIEQYF	TGTGCCAGCAGAGGGACAGGGGGCATCGAGCAGTACTTC
TRBJ2-7	TRBD1	TRBV20-1	-	15	CSAAGSGTGYYEQYF	TGCAGTGCCGCGGGATCCGGGACAGGGTACTACGAGCAGTACTTC
TRBJ2-7	-	TRBV18	-	16	CASSPGWRGARYEQYF	TGTGCCAGCTCACCAGGGTGGCGCGGAGCCCGATACGAGCAGTACTTC
TRBJ1-2	TRBD1	TRBV27	-	18	CASSLTLPRTGGHYGYTF	TGTGCCAGCAGTCTTACTCTTCCTCGGACAGGGGGCCACTATGGCTACACCTTC
TRBJ2-1	-	TRBV19	once	14	CASTRRGHSNEQFF	TGTGCCAGTACCCGCAGGGGCCATTCCAATGAGCAGTTCTTC
TRBJ2-7	-	TRBV27	-	16	CASSFSGSRSSYEQYF	TGTGCCAGCAGTTTCTCAGGGTCAAGGAGCTCCTACGAGCAGTACTTC
TRBJ2-1	-	TRBV20-1	-	15	CSVSQGTNAYNEQFF	TGCAGTGTCAGTCAGGGGACTAACGCCTACAATGAGCAGTTCTTC
TRBJ2-3	-	TRBV3-1	few	14	CASSLDLATDTQYF	TGTGCCAGCAGCCTTGACTTGGCTACGGATACGCAGTATTTT
TRBJ1-5	TRBD1	TRBV5-4	-	15	CASSQKPDRDQPQHF	TGTGCCAGCAGCCAAAAACCCGACAGGGATCAGCCCCAGCATTTT
TRBJ1-3	-	TRBV11-2	-	17	CASSLDRTTSSGNTIYF	TGTGCCAGCAGCTTAGACCGGACCACTAGCTCTGGAAACACCATATATTTT
TRBJ2-7	-	TRBV11-3	-	14	CASSPGQAGGEQYF	TGTGCCAGCAGTCCTGGACAGGCCGGGGGCGAGCAGTACTTC
TRBJ2-1	-	TRBV29-1	-	13	CSVDGGPRNEQFF	TGCAGCGTTGACGGGGGGCCAAGGAATGAGCAGTTCTTC
TRBJ2-3	-	TRBV6-2/TRBV6-3	-	13	CASSSSSWDTQYF	TGTGCCAGCAGTTCCTCCTCGTGGGATACGCAGTATTTT
TRBJ1-2	TRBD1	TRBV29-1	-	12	CSVGEGARGYTF	TGCAGCGTTGGAGAGGGGGCACGCGGCTACACCTTC
TRBJ2-1	TRBD2	TRBV15	-	17	CATSRGTSGGYYNEQFF	TGTGCCACCAGCAGAGGGACTAGCGGGGGGTATTACAATGAGCAGTTCTTC
TRBJ2-1	TRBD2	TRBV4-3	-	15	CASSHGGGAYNEQFF	TGCGCCAGCAGCCATGGCGGGGGGGCCTACAATGAGCAGTTCTTC
TRBJ2-2	-	TRBV15	-	13	CATADKNTGELFF	TGTGCCACGGCTGATAAAAACACCGGGGAGCTGTTTTTT
TRBJ1-6	-	TRBV6-6	-	15	CASSYFRPSDSPLHF	TGTGCCAGCAGTTACTTTCGACCCTCAGATTCACCCCTCCACTTT
TRBJ1-1	-	TRBV5-1	-	19	CASRGMLLSGGRLNTEAFF	TGCGCCAGCAGGGGAATGTTATTGTCCGGGGGGCGCCTGAACACTGAAGCTTTCTTT
TRBJ2-3	TRBD2	TRBV20-1	-	15	CSARRASGSTDTQYF	TGCAGTGCTAGACGTGCTAGCGGAAGCACAGATACGCAGTATTTT
TRBJ2-7	TRBD1	TRBV7-9	-	15	CASSRPGQGSNEQYF	TGTGCCAGCAGCAGGCCGGGACAGGGTTCCAACGAGCAGTACTTC
TRBJ1-1	-	TRBV30	-	13	CAWNADLNTEAFF	TGTGCCTGGAACGCTGATCTGAACACTGAAGCTTTCTTT
TRBJ2-3	-	TRBV18	-	15	CASSPVGASTDTQYF	TGTGCCAGCTCACCGGTGGGGGCTAGCACAGATACGCAGTATTTT
TRBJ2-3	-	TRBV7-9	once	16	CASSLPRGQYADTQYF	TGTGCCAGCAGCTTGCCCCGCGGACAGTATGCAGATACGCAGTATTTT
TRBJ2-1	TRBD2	TRBV29-1	-	14	CSVEGGTIYNEQFF	TGCAGCGTTGAAGGCGGGACTATATACAATGAGCAGTTCTTC
TRBJ2-7	-	TRBV30	-	14	CAWSVRQALNEQYF	TGTGCCTGGAGTGTCCGGCAGGCCCTCAACGAGCAGTACTTC
TRBJ1-5	TRBD1	TRBV3-1	-	15	CASSRTGQDVQPQHF	TGTGCCAGCAGCCGGACAGGGCAGGACGTCCAGCCCCAGCATTTT
TRBJ1-6	-	TRBV5-1	-	15	CASSLDSSYNSPLHF	TGCGCCAGCAGCTTGGATTCGTCGTACAATTCACCCCTCCACTTT
TRBJ2-3	-	TRBV27	-	16	CASSLRRGALTDTQYF	TGTGCCAGCAGTTTAAGGCGGGGCGCCCTCACAGATACGCAGTATTTT
TRBJ2-2	-	TRBV20-1	-	12	CSAETVTGELFF	TGCAGTGCTGAGACAGTCACCGGGGAGCTGTTTTTT
TRBJ1-5	-	TRBV28	-	15	CASTRDGTFNQPQHF	TGTGCCAGCACCCGGGACGGAACCTTCAATCAGCCCCAGCATTTT
TRBJ2-1	-	TRBV24-1	-	17	CATSDGMRGPPYNEQFF	TGTGCCACCAGTGATGGAATGCGAGGCCCACCTTACAATGAGCAGTTCTTC
TRBJ1-6	TRBD1	TRBV12-3/TRBV12-4	-	14	CASSSGTVNSPLHF	TGTGCCAGCAGTTCCGGGACAGTTAATTCACCCCTCCACTTT
TRBJ2-3	-	TRBV29-1	-	12	CSAERTTDTQYF	TGCAGCGCCGAAAGAACCACAGATACGCAGTATTTT
TRBJ2-5	-	TRBV29-1	-	14	CSVHPGPLGETQYF	TGCAGCGTCCACCCGGGACCCTTGGGAGAGACCCAGTACTTC
TRBJ1-2	-	TRBV12-3/TRBV12-4	-	15	CASAAGGRANYGYTF	TGTGCCAGCGCCGCAGGAGGGAGAGCTAACTATGGCTACACCTTC
TRBJ2-7	-	TRBV20-1	-	11	CSASIPYEQYF	TGCAGTGCTAGTATACCCTACGAGCAGTACTTC
TRBJ1-2	-	TRBV20-1	-	14	CSARDITGNYGYTF	TGCAGTGCTAGAGATATAACAGGGAACTATGGCTACACCTTC
TRBJ2-5	TRBD2	TRBV18	-	16	CASSPPSSGLGETQYF	TGTGCCAGCTCACCACCCTCTAGCGGCCTGGGGGAGACCCAGTACTTC